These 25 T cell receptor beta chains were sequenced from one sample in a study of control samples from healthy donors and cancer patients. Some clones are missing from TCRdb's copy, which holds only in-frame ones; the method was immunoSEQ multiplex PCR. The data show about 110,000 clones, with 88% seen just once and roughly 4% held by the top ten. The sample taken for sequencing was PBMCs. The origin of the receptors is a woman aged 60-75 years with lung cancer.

The chain's CDR3 is CASSLDRLARLNTEAFF. The CDR3 DNA follows: TGTGCCAGCAGCTTAGATCGGTTGGCCCGTTTGAACACTGAAGCTTTCTTT. This rearrangement joins TRBV7-9 to TRBJ1-1, with unresolved D. The V and J ends lost 1 base and 0 bases respectively, with 15 bases between them. CDR3 length: 17 residues. Germline loops: CDR1 SEHNR, CDR2 FQNEAQ (reference sequence).

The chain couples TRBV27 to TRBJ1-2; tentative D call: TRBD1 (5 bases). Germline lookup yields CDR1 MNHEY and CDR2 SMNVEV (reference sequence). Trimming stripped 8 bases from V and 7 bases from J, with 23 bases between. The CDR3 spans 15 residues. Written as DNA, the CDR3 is TGTGCCAGCGGCGTCAGGGAGAAGGGGCGAGGTGGCTACACCTTC. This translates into CASGVREKGRGGYTF.

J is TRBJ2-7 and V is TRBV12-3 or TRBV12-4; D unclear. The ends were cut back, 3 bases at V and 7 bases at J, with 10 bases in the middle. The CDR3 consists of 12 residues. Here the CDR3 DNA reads TGTGCCAGCAGTTTTTCAGGTGGGGAGCAGTACTTC. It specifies CASSFSGGEQYF.

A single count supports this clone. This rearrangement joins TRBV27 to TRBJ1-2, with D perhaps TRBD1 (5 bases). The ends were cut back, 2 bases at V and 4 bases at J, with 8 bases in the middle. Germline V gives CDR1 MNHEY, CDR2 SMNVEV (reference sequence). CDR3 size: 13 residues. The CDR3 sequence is CASSLGGVYGYTF. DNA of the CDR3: TGTGCCAGCAGTTTAGGGGGGGTCTATGGCTACACCTTC.

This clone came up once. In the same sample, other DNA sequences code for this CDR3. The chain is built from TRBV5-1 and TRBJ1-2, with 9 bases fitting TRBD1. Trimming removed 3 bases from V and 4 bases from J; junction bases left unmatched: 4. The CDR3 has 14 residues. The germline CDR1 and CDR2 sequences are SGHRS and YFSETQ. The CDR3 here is CASSWGQGTYGYTF. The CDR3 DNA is TGCGCCAGCAGCTGGGGACAGGGAACCTATGGCTACACCTTC.

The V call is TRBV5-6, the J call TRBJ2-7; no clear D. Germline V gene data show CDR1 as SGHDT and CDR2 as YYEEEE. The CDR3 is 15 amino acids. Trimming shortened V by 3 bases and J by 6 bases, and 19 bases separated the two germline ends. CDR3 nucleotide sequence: TGTGCCAGCAGCTATCTTCGGACCCCCGTCTCCGAGCAGTACTTC. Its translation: CASSYLRTPVSEQYF.

CDR3 protein: CASSYQGQARSGANVLTF. The CDR3 coding sequence is TGTGCCAGCAGCTACCAGGGACAGGCCCGCTCTGGGGCCAACGTCCTGACTTTC. The chain is built from TRBV7-6 and TRBJ2-6; 8 bases agree with TRBD1. This CDR3 comprises 18 residues. Germline assignment: CDR1 SGHVS and CDR2 FNYEAQ. Trimming took 4 bases from V and 0 from J; bases not matched to a gene: 8.

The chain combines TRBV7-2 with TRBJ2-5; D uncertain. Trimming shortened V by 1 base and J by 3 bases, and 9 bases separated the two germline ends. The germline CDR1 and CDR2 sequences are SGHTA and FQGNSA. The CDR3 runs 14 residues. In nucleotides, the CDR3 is TGTGCCAGCAGCTTAGTTCTTACAGAAGAGACCCAGTACTTC. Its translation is CASSLVLTEETQYF.

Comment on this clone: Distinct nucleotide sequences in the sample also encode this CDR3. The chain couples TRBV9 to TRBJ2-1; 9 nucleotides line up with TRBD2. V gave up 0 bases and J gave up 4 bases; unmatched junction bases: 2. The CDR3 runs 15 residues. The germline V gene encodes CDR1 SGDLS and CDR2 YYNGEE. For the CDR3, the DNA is TGTGCCAGCAGCGTAGGCGGGGGGGCATACAATGAGCAGTTCTTC. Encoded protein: CASSVGGGAYNEQFF. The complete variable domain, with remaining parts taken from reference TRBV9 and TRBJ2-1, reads DSGVTQTPKHLITATGQRVTLRCSPRSGDLSVYWYQQSLDQGLQFLIQYYNGEERAKGNILERFSAQQFPDLHSELNLSSLELGDSALYFCASSVGGGAYNEQFFGPGTRLTVL.

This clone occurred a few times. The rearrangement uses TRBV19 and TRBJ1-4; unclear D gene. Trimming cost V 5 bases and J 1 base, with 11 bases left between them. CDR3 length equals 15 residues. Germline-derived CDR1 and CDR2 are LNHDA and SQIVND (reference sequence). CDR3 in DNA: TGTGCCAGTAGTGGGTCAGCCAGAACTAATGAAAAACTGTTTTTT. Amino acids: CASSGSARTNEKLFF.

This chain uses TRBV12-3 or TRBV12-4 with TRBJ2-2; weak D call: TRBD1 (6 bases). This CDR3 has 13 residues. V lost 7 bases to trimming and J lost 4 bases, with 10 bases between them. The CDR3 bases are TGTGCCAGCACCATGGACAGCACCGGGGAGCTGTTTTTT. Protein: CASTMDSTGELFF.

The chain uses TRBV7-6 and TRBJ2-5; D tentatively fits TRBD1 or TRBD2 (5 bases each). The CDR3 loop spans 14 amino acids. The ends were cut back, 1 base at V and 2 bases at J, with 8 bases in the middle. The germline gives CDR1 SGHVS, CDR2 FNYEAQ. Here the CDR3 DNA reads TGTGCCAGCAGCTTAGGGGGGATACAAGAGACCCAGTACTTC. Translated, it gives CASSLGGIQETQYF.

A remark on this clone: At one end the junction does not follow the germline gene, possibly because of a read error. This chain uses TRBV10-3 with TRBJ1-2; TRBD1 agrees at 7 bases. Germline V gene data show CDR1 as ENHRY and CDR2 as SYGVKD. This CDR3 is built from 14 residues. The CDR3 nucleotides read TGTGCCATCAGTGGGGGACAGACTAACTATGGCCACACCTTC. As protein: CAISGGQTNYGHTF.

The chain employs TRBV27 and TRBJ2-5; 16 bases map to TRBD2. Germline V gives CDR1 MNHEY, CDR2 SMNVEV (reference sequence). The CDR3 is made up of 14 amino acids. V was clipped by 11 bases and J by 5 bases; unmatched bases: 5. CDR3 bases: TGTGCCGGGACTAGCGGGAGGGGTAGGGAGACCCAGTACTTC. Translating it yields CAGTSGRGRETQYF.

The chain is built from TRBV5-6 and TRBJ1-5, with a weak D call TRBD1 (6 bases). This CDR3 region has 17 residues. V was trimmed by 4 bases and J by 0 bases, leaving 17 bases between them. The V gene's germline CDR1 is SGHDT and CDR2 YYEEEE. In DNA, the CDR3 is TGTGCCAGCAGCACCCAAGGGACACTCATTAGCAATCAGCCCCAGCATTTT. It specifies CASSTQGTLISNQPQHF.

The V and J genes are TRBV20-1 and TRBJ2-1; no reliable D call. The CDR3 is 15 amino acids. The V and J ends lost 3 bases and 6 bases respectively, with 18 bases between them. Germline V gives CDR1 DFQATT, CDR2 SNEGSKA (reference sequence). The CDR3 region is CSASKRLSSVNEQFF. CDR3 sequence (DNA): TGCAGTGCTAGTAAGCGTCTCTCCTCTGTCAATGAGCAGTTCTTC.

Written as DNA, the CDR3 is TGCAGTGCTAGTGGTCAGGGAAGGTTCAATGAGCAGTTCTTC. It yields the protein CSASGQGRFNEQFF. The gene calls are TRBV20-1 and TRBJ2-1; weak D call: TRBD1 (5 bases). CDR1 and CDR2 (germline): DFQATT, SNEGSKA (reference sequence). The CDR3 totals 14 residues. Trimming took off 3 bases at V and 6 bases at J, with 15 bases between the two ends.

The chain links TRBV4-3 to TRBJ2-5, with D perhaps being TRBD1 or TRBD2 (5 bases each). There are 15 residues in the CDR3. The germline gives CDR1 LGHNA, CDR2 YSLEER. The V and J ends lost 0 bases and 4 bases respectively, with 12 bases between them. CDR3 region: CASSQDRAGTETQYF. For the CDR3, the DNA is TGCGCCAGCAGCCAAGATCGGGCAGGGACAGAGACCCAGTACTTC.

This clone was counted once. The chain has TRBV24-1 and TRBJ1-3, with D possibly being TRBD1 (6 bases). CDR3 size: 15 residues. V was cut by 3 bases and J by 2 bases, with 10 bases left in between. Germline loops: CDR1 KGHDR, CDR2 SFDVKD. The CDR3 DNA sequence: TGTGCCACCAGTGATCACAGGGAGCCTGGAAACACCATATATTTT. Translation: CATSDHREPGNTIYF.

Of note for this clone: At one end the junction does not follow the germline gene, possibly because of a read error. The CDR3 bases are TGTGCTAGCAGCTTCAGGGAAGCCTACGAGCAGTACTTC. This sequence encodes CASSFREAYEQYF. The chain has TRBV7-7 and TRBJ2-7; the D gene is possibly TRBD1 (5 bases). The length of the CDR3 is 13 residues. Germline V gene lookup returns CDR1 SSHAT and CDR2 FNYEAQ (reference sequence).

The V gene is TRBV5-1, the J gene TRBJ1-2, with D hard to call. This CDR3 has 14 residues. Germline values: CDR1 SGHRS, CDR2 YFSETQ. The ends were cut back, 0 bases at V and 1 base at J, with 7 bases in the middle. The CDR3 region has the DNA TGCGCCAGCAGCTTGGAGCCGGTTAACTATGGCTACACCTTC. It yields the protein CASSLEPVNYGYTF.

CDR3: CASSGQGTNEKLFF. The CDR3 DNA reads TGTGCCAGCAGCGGGCAAGGAACTAATGAAAAACTGTTTTTT. This rearrangement joins TRBV9 to TRBJ1-4; the D is unclear. CDR1 and CDR2 from the germline V gene are SGDLS and YYNGEE. The CDR3 consists of 14 residues. Trimming removed 3 bases at V and 1 base at J, with 7 bases between.

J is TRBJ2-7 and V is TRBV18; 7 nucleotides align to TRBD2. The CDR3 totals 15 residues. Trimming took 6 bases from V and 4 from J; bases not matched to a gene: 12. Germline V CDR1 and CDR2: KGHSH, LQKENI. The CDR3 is CASSQGAGVAYEQYF. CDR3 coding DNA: TGTGCCAGCTCCCAAGGCGCGGGGGTCGCTTACGAGCAGTACTTC.

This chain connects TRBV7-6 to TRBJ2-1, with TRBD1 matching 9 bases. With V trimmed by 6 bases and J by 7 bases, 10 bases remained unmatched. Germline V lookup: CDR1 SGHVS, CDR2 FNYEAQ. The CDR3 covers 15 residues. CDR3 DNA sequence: TGTGCCAGCAGATTGGACAGGGGCCCGGGGAATGAGCAGTTCTTC. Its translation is CASRLDRGPGNEQFF. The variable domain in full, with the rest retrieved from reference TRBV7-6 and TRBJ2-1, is GAGVSQSPRYKVTKRGQDVALRCDPISGHVSLYWYRQALGQGPEFLTYFNYEAQQDKSGLPNDRFSAERPEGSISTLTIQRTEQRDSAMYRCASRLDRGPGNEQFFGPGTRLTVL.

The CDR3 protein is CASSVLQDTEAFF. The CDR3, as DNA: TGCGCCAGCAGCGTACTACAAGACACTGAAGCTTTCTTT. V usage is TRBV5-1 and J usage is TRBJ1-1; D call uncertain. This CDR3 contains 13 residues. Trimming removed 4 bases at V and 3 bases at J, with 10 bases between. The V gene's germline CDR1 is SGHRS and CDR2 YFSETQ.